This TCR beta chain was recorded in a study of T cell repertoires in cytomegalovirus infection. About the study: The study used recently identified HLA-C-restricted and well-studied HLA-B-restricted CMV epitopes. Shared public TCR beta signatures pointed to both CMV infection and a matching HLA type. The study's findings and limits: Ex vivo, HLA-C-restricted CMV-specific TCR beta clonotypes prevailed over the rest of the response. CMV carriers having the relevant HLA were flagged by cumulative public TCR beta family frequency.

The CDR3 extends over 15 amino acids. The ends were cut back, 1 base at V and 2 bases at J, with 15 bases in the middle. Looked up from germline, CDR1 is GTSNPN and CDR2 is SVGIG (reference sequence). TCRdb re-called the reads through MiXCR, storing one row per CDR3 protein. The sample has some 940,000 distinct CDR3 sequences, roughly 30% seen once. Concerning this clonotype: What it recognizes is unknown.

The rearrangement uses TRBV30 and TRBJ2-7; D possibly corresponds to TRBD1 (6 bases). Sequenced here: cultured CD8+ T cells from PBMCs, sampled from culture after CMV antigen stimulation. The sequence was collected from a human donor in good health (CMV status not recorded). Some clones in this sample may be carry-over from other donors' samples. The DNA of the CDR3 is TGTGCCTGGAGTGCCAGCCAGGGGTTCCCCTACGAGCAGTACTTC. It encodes CAWSASQGFPYEQYF.